Below are 17 T cell receptor beta chains sequenced from a single sample in a study of T cells after yellow fever vaccination. TCRdb independently ran MiXCR on the 5' RACE reads; one entry per CDR3 protein. The profile covers some 26,000 distinct CDR3 sequences, with less than 3.5% appearing a single time and approximately 0.96% taken by the ten largest. Source: PBMCs, either bulk or a sorted T-cell subset (CD4+, CD8+, memory, or dextramer-sorted; not recorded which), taken more than 40 days after the first yellow fever vaccination. The source is a young man who received the YFV17D yellow fever vaccine.

This clonotype was seen ten or more times. The CDR3 loop reads CASSPKTRIQETQYF. The CDR3 nucleotides are TGTGCCAGCAGCCCTAAGACCCGGATTCAAGAGACCCAGTACTTC. The chain recombines TRBV7-9 with TRBJ2-5; no clear D. There are 15 residues in the CDR3. Germline V gene lookup returns CDR1 SEHNR and CDR2 FQNEAQ (reference sequence). Trimming cost V 5 bases and J 2 bases, with 15 bases left between them. The full variable domain, completed using reference TRBV7-9 and TRBJ2-5, is DTGVSQNPRHKITKRGQNVTFRCDPISEHNRLYWYRQTLGQGPEFLTYFQNEAQLEKSRLLSDRFSAERPKGSFSTLEIQRTEQGDSAMYLCASSPKTRIQETQYFGPGTRLLVL.

This clonotype was recorded at least ten times. This chain links TRBV19 with TRBJ2-6; D gene uncertain. The CDR3 has 13 amino acids. The V gene's germline CDR1 is LNHDA and CDR2 SQIVND (reference sequence). V was shortened by 10 bases and J by 4 bases, with 11 bases between the two germline ends. The CDR3 bases are TGTGCCACCAAGCCTTCGGGGGCCAACGTCCTGACTTTC. As protein: CATKPSGANVLTF.

This clonotype is medium-sized (0.01 to 0.1%). The chain employs TRBV15 and TRBJ2-7; D remains ambiguous. V gave up 0 bases and J gave up 6 bases, with 12 bases separating them. The CDR3 is 14 amino acids. In germline, CDR1 is LNHNV, CDR2 YYDKDF (reference sequence). The CDR3 DNA reads as TGTGCCACCAGCAGAGATTTTGATGGTTCCGAGCAGTACGTC. This gives the protein CATSRDFDGSEQYV.

Turning to this clonotype: With a much larger clone just one base away, this may be a read error. Here the CDR3 reads CASESGPGYEQYF. The CDR3 nucleotides read TGTGCCAGCGAGTCTGGACCGGGATACGAGCAGTACTTC. The chain uses TRBV6-2 or TRBV6-3 and TRBJ2-7; D may be TRBD2 (5 bases). The V end lost 8 bases, the J end lost 4 bases, and 15 bases lay between the germline ends. The CDR3 consists of 13 residues. CDR1 MNHEY and CDR2 SVGEGT come from the germline V gene.

This clonotype was recorded a few times. The chain has TRBV10-3 and TRBJ2-3; TRBD2 agrees at 13 bases. The J segment lost 2 bases and the V segment lost 6 bases, leaving 11 bases of the junction unmatched. In germline, CDR1 is ENHRY, CDR2 SYGVKD. This CDR3 contains 18 residues. CDR3 bases: TGTGCCATCAGCACTACTAGCGGGGGGGCCGTTATCACAGATACGCAGTATTTT. It codes for CAISTTSGGAVITDTQYF.

This clonotype was recorded many times. This chain uses TRBV7-2 with TRBJ2-3, with D possibly being TRBD2 (6 bases). CDR1 is SGHTA, CDR2 FQGNSA, per germline. Between the trimmed V and J ends, which lost 4 bases and 10 bases, there was a span of 9 bases. The CDR3 extends over 11 amino acids. CDR3 loop: CASSWGGAQYF. The CDR3 nucleotides are TGTGCCAGCAGCTGGGGAGGCGCGCAGTATTTT. The whole variable domain, remainder taken from reference TRBV7-2 and TRBJ2-3, is GAGVSQSPSNKVTEKGKDVELRCDPISGHTALYWYRQSLGQGLEFLIYFQGNSAPDKSGLPSDRFSAERTGGSVSTLTIQRTQQEDSAVYLCASSWGGAQYFGPGTRLTVL.

By share, this clonotype counts as medium-sized. The rearrangement links TRBV15 to TRBJ2-5; D is undetermined. Germline V gene lookup returns CDR1 LNHNV and CDR2 YYDKDF (reference sequence). This CDR3 region has 15 residues. With 3 bases removed from V and 5 bases from J, the gap between germline ends came to 16 bases. In nucleotides, the CDR3 is TGTGCCACCAGCAGGATGATCCGTGATGGGGAGACCCAGTACTTC. This gives the protein CATSRMIRDGETQYF.

This clonotype was seen ten or more times. The chain is built from TRBV6-2 or TRBV6-3 and TRBJ2-5; D perhaps matches TRBD2 (6 bases). With 6 bases removed from V and 5 bases from J, the gap between germline ends came to 22 bases. The CDR3 sequence is 16 residues long. CDR1 and CDR2 from the germline V gene are MNHEY and SVGEGT. In nucleotides, the CDR3 is TGTGCCAGCAGACAACGGACTACCCGATGGGGGGAGACCCAGTACTTC. Its translation is CASRQRTTRWGETQYF.

In its sample, this clonotype was seen many times. This sequence joins TRBV7-2 and TRBJ2-5, with no clear D. This CDR3 region has 14 residues. Germline assignment: CDR1 SGHTA and CDR2 FQGNSA. V shed 2 bases and J shed 2 bases, with 9 bases lying between them. CDR3 DNA sequence: TGTGCCAGCAGCTTAAGCCTAACACAAGAGACCCAGTACTTC. Translation: CASSLSLTQETQYF.

This clonotype was seen ten or more times. V usage is TRBV29-1 and J usage is TRBJ1-1; D remains unclear. The V gene's germline CDR1 is SQVTM and CDR2 ANQGSEA. CDR3 length: 12 amino acids. The V end was cut by 7 bases, the J end by 1 base, with 10 bases between. The CDR3 protein is CSGGESNTEAFF. CDR3 bases: TGCAGCGGGGGAGAATCGAACACTGAAGCTTTCTTT.

In this sample, this clonotype turned up many times. The CDR3 loop is CASSLVGDGYEQYF. Here the CDR3 DNA reads TGCGCCAGCAGCTTGGTGGGGGACGGCTACGAGCAGTACTTC. The rearrangement uses TRBV5-1 and TRBJ2-7, with D perhaps assigned TRBD1 or TRBD2 (5 bases each). Trimming took 0 bases from V and 3 from J, leaving 10 bases between them. The CDR3 is made up of 14 amino acids. Germline V CDR1 and CDR2: SGHRS, YFSETQ.

This clonotype was seen at least ten times. This chain uses TRBV29-1 with TRBJ1-2, with 7 bases aligning to TRBD1. Germline loops: CDR1 SQVTM, CDR2 ANQGSEA. The CDR3 totals 12 residues. V dropped 6 bases and J dropped 5; count of bases not matched to a gene: 6. CDR3 region: CSVVRDSYGYTF. CDR3 DNA: TGCAGCGTCGTCCGGGACAGTTATGGCTACACCTTC.

This clonotype was counted ten times or more. The chain has TRBV7-3 and TRBJ2-3; 8 nucleotides align to TRBD1. CDR1 is SGHTA, CDR2 FQGTGA, per germline. The CDR3 loop spans 15 amino acids. The J segment lost 4 bases and the V segment lost 2 bases, leaving 5 bases of the junction unmatched. CDR3 nucleotides: TGTGCCAGCAGCTTACAGGGGGCGAGCTCAGATACGCAGTATTTT. It is translated as CASSLQGASSDTQYF.

This clonotype came up many times. The chain recombines TRBV4-3 with TRBJ2-7; D possibly corresponds to TRBD1 (5 bases). The V and J ends lost 0 bases and 9 bases respectively, with 15 bases between them. CDR1 is LGHNA and CDR2 is YSLEER in the germline V gene. This CDR3 has 14 amino acids. The chain's CDR3 is CASSQDLRAFAQYF. DNA of the CDR3: TGCGCCAGCAGCCAAGATCTCAGGGCATTCGCGCAGTACTTC.

The table lists this clonotype with many counts. The chain couples TRBV11-2 to TRBJ2-2; no definite D call. This CDR3 has 14 residues. V lost 5 bases and J 9 bases, leaving 16 bases between the germline ends. The germline V gene has CDR1 SGHAT and CDR2 FQNNGV. CDR3 amino acids: CASSAGWEARELFF. DNA for the CDR3: TGTGCCAGCAGCGCAGGCTGGGAAGCCCGGGAGCTGTTTTTT.

Many counts were recorded for this clonotype. This CDR3 is CASSLGLGNTGELFF. The CDR3 region has the DNA TGTGCCAGCAGTTTAGGTTTGGGGAACACCGGGGAGCTGTTTTTT. The V gene is TRBV28, the J gene TRBJ2-2; unclear D gene. Looked up from germline, CDR1 is MDHEN and CDR2 is SYDVKM. Trimming stripped 2 bases from V and 1 base from J, with 8 bases between. The CDR3 has 15 amino acids.

The table lists this clonotype with many counts. In nucleotides, the CDR3 is TGTGCCAGCAGTTCCGGGACACCTGAAAAACTGTTTTTT. This encodes CASSSGTPEKLFF. The chain recombines TRBV28 with TRBJ1-4; D possibly corresponds to TRBD1 (6 bases). Deletions cut 4 bases from V and 7 bases from J, with 10 bases between. Germline CDR1 reads MDHEN; CDR2 reads SYDVKM. The CDR3 is made up of 13 amino acids.